This TCR beta chain was obtained from a study of T cell repertoires in cytomegalovirus infection. Study context: Recently identified HLA-C-restricted CMV epitopes were used, and well-studied HLA-B-restricted CMV epitopes were used as well. Evidence of both CMV infection and a matching HLA type came from public TCR beta signatures. General observations from the study: Pooled public TCR beta family frequency picked out CMV carriers with the relevant HLA. The study found HLA-C-restricted CMV-specific TCR beta clonotypes dominating the ex vivo response.

Turning to this clonotype: Its antigen is unknown.

Using its own MiXCR run on the reads, TCRdb lists one record per CDR3 protein. Found here are tens of thousands of distinct CDR3 sequences, roughly a quarter of them singletons; the top ten hold about half. Germline V lookup: CDR1 GTSNPN, CDR2 SVGIG (reference sequence). V lost 8 bases to trimming and J lost 5 bases; unmatched junction nucleotides: 9. The CDR3 has 13 amino acids. Here the sequenced sample was CD8+ T cells from cultured PBMCs, taken from culture after CMV antigen stimulation. The chain is built from TRBV30 and TRBJ2-5; TRBD2 agrees at 9 bases. The source is a human donor in good health (CMV status not recorded). Some clones in this sample may be carry-over from other donors' samples. The CDR3 DNA sequence: TGTGCCCCTAGCGGGGCGGAGGGGGAGACCCAGTACTTC. The encoded protein is CAPSGAEGETQYF.